This TCR beta chain derives from a study of shared clonotypes between healthy human individuals. This CDR3 is built from 15 residues. Germline loops: CDR1 LGHNA, CDR2 YSLEER. V shed 1 base and J shed 0 bases, with 6 bases lying between them. Only Caucasian adults living in Nashville, Tennessee served as donors. The assay was immunoSEQ multiplex PCR, and TCRdb's table has in-frame clones only and misses some. The sample records approximately 320,000 clones, approximately 79% being singletons. The TCR sequence derives from a young man in good health. The V and J genes are TRBV4-3 and TRBJ2-2; D is ambiguous. What was sequenced was memory CD4+ T cells sorted from blood. The subset here: CD45RA-negative fraction. CDR3 bases: TGCGCCAGCAGCCAAGGAGCCACGAACACCGGGGAGCTGTTTTTT. This encodes CASSQGATNTGELFF.